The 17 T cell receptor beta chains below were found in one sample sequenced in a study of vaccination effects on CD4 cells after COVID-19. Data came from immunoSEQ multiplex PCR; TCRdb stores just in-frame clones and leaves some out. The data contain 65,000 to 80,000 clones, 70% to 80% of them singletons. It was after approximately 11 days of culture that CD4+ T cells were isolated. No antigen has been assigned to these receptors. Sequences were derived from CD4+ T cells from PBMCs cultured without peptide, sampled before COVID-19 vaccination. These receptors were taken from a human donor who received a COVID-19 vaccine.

The CDR3 DNA reads TGTGCCAGCTCATCCAGGGACAGTAATTCACCCCTCCACTTT. It specifies CASSSRDSNSPLHF. V gene TRBV18 combines with J gene TRBJ1-6; 7 bases agree with TRBD1. This CDR3 contains 14 residues. The germline gives CDR1 KGHSH, CDR2 LQKENI. The V and J ends lost 5 bases and 6 bases, in that order; junction bases with no gene match: 4.

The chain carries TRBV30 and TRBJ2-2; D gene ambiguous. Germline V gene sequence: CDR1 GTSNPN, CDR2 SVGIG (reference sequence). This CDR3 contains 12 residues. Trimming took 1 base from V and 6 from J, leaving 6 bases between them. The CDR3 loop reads CAWSGIAGELFF. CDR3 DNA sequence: TGTGCCTGGAGTGGGATCGCCGGGGAGCTGTTTTTT.

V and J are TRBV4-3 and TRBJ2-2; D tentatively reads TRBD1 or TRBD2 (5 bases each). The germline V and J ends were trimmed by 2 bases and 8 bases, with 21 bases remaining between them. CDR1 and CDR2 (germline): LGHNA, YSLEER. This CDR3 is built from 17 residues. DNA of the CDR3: TGCGCCAGCAGCCAACGCTTAAATTCCGGGACCCCGGGGGAGCTGTTTTTT. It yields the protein CASSQRLNSGTPGELFF.

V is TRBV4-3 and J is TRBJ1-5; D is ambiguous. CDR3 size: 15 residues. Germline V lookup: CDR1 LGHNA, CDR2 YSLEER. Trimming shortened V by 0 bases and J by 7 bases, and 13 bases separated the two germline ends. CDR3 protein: CASSQDTIPRQPQHF. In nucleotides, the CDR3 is TGCGCCAGCAGCCAAGACACGATTCCCAGGCAGCCCCAGCATTTT.

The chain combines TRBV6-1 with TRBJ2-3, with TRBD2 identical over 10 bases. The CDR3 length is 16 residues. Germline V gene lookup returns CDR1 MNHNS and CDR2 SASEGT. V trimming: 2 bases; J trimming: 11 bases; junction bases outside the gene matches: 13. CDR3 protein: CASSELAGGSFFVQYF. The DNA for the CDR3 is TGTGCCAGCAGTGAATTAGCGGGGGGCTCATTCTTTGTGCAGTATTTT.

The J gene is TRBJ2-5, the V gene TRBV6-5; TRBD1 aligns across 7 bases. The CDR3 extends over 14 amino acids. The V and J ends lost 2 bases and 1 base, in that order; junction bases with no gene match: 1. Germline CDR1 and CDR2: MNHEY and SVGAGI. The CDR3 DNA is TGTGCCAGCAGTTACGACAGGGTCCAAGAGACCCAGTACTTC. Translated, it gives CASSYDRVQETQYF.

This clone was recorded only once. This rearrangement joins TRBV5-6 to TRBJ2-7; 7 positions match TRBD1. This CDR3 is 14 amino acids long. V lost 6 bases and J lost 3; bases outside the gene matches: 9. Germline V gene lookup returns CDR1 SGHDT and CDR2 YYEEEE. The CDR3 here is CASTLENRGYEQYV. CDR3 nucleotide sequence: TGTGCCAGCACCTTAGAAAACAGGGGCTACGAGCAGTACGTC.

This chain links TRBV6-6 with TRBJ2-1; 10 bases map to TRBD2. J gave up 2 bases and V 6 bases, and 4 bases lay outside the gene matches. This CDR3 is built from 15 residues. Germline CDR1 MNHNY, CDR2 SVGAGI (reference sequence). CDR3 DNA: TGTGCCAGCAGAACCAGCGGGGGGGCCTACAATGAGCAGTTCTTC. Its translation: CASRTSGGAYNEQFF.

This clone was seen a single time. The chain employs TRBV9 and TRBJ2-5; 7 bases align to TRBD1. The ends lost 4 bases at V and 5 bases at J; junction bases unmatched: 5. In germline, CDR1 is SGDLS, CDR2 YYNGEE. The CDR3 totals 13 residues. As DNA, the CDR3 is TGTGCCAGCAGCCCCATGACAGGGGAGACCCAGTACTTC. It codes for CASSPMTGETQYF.

For the CDR3, the DNA is TGTGCCAGCAGGGTTAGCGGGGGGGGCACAGATACGCAGTATTTT. The encoded protein is CASRVSGGGTDTQYF. The V gene is TRBV2, the J gene TRBJ2-3, with 11 bases matching TRBD2. The V gene end was trimmed by 6 bases and the J gene end by 1 base; junction bases not matched to a gene: 3. The CDR3 loop spans 15 amino acids. Germline CDR1 is SNHLY and CDR2 is FYNNEI.

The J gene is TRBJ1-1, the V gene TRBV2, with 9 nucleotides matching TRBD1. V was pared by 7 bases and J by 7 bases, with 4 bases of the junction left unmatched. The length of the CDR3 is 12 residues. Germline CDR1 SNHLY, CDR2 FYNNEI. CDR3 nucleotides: TGTGCCAGCAATCAGGACAGGGGTGAAGCTTTCTTT. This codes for CASNQDRGEAFF.

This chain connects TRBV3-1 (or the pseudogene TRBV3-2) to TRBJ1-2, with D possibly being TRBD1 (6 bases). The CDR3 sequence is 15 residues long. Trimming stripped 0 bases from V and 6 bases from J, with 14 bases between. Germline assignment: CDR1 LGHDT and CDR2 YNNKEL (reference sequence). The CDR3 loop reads CASSQEWSGGHGYTF. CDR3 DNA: TGTGCCAGCAGCCAAGAATGGTCCGGGGGCCATGGCTACACCTTC.

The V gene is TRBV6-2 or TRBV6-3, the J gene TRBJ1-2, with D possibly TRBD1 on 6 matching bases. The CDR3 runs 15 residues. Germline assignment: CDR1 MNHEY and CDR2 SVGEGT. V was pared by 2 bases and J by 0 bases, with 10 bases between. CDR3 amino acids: CASSYAGAPNYGYTF. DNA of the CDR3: TGTGCCAGCAGTTACGCGGGGGCCCCTAACTATGGCTACACCTTC.

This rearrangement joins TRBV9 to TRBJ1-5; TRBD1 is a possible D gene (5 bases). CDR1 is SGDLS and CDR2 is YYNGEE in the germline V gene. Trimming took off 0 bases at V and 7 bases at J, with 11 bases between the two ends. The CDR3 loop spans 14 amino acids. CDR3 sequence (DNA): TGTGCCAGCAGCGTAGTACCCGAGGGGCAGCCCCAGCATTTT. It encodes CASSVVPEGQPQHF.

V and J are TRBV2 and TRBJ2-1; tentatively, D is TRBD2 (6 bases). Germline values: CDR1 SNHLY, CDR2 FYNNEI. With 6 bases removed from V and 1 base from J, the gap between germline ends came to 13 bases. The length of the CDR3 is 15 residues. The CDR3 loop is CASRREQGSYNEQFF. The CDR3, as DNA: TGTGCCAGCAGACGGGAGCAGGGATCCTACAATGAGCAGTTCTTC.

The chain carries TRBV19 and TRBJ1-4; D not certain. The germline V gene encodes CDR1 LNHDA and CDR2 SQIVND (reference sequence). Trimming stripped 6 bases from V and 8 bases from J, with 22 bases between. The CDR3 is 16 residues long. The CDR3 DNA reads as TGTGCCAGTAGCCCCACCAAAGGGTTAAGAGGGGAAAAACTGTTTTTT. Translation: CASSPTKGLRGEKLFF.

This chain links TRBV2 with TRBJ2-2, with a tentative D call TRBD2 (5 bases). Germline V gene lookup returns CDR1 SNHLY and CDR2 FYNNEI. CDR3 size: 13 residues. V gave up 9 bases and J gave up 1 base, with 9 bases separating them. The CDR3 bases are TGTGCCAGTAATCGGGAGAACACCGGGGAGCTGTTTTTT. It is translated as CASNRENTGELFF. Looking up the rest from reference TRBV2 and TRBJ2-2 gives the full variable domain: EPEVTQTPSHQVTQMGQEVILRCVPISNHLYFYWYRQILGQKVEFLVSFYNNEISEKSEIFDDQFSVERPDGSNFTLKIRSTKLEDSAMYFCASNRENTGELFFGEGSRLTVL.